Included here is one TCR beta chain sequence, with context. Assay: immunoSEQ multiplex PCR; the TCRdb copy retains only in-frame clones and omits some. The repertoire holds about 66,000 clones, with around 97% as singletons. This specimen comes from a study of cytomegalovirus exposure and HLA in healthy donors. From the 120-subject validation cohort, which was separate from the roughly 690-subject first cohort, the donors were drawn. CDR1 SEHNR and CDR2 FQNEAQ come from the germline V gene (reference sequence). The CDR3 sequence is 14 residues long. V was shortened by 3 bases and J by 7 bases, with 13 bases between the two germline ends.

The rearrangement uses TRBV7-9 and TRBJ2-1; a possible D gene is TRBD1 (6 bases). Sequenced sample: PBMCs. The TCR originated in a woman aged 18-29 years in good health and CMV-seropositive. DNA for the CDR3: TGTGCCAGCAGCTTGGGGGCGCTGTGGAATGAGCAGTTCTTC. It yields the protein CASSLGALWNEQFF.